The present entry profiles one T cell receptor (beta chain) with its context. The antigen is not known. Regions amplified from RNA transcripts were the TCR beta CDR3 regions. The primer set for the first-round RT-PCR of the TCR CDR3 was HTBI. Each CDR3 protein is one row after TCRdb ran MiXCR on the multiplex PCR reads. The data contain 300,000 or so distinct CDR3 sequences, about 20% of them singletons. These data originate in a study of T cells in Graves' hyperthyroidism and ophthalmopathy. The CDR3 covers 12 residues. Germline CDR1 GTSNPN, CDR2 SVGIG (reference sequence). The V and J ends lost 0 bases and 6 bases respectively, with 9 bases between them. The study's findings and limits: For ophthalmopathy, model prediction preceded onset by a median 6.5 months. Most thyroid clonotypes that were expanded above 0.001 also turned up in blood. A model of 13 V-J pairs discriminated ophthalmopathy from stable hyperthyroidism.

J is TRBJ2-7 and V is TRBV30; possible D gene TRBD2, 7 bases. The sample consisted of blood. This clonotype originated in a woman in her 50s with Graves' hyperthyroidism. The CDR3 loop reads CAWSVGGAEQYV. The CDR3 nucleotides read TGTGCCTGGAGTGTAGGGGGGGCCGAGCAGTACGTC.